What follows is one T cell receptor beta chain and its context. TCRdb re-analysed the 5' RACE reads in MiXCR, keeping a single row per CDR3 protein. This table has some 150,000 distinct CDR3 sequences, approximately 9.9% appearing once. The data belong to a study of T cells after yellow fever vaccination. There are 11 residues in the CDR3. Looked up from germline, CDR1 is SGHKS and CDR2 is YYEKEE (reference sequence). The sequencing here drew on CD8+ T cells sorted from PBMCs, taken 15 days after the yellow fever booster vaccination. This TCR came from a man aged 18 to 29 who received the YFV17D yellow fever vaccine. This sequence joins TRBV5-5 and TRBJ1-5; D not resolved. The CDR3 sequence: CAPGGDQPQHF. The DNA of the CDR3 is TGTGCTCCCGGTGGGGATCAGCCCCAGCATTTT.